Below, 17 T cell receptor beta chains from the same sample are listed, as sequenced in a study of cytomegalovirus exposure and HLA in healthy donors. PCR used 60 Vbeta primers and 13 Jbeta primers. Profiling relied on immunoSEQ multiplex PCR, and the TCRdb table lists in-frame clones only, not all of them. The sample consists of nearly 200,000 clones, 70% to 80% of them appearing once. The specimen sequenced was PBMCs. Source of these receptors: a male donor in good health and CMV-seropositive.

This clone was seen more than once but under ten times. The chain has TRBV14 and TRBJ2-5; D not resolved. Trimming cost V 1 base and J 7 bases, with 4 bases left between them. This CDR3 region has 11 residues. In germline, CDR1 is SGHDN, CDR2 FVKESK. As DNA, the CDR3 is TGTGCCAGCAGCCAAGTGGCGACCCAGTACTTC. The encoded protein is CASSQVATQYF.

This chain joins TRBV6-5 and TRBJ2-5; a weak D match, TRBD2 (6 bases). CDR3 size: 15 residues. The germline V gene encodes CDR1 MNHEY and CDR2 SVGAGI. V lost 8 bases, J lost 5 bases, and 21 bases lay in between. The chain's CDR3 is CASEEYGGGGETQYF. CDR3 nucleotides: TGTGCCAGCGAAGAGTATGGGGGAGGCGGGGAGACCCAGTACTTC.

The J gene is TRBJ2-3, the V gene TRBV6-5; D gene unclear. Trimming removed 5 bases from V and 3 bases from J, with 15 bases in between. The CDR3 is 15 amino acids. The germline gives CDR1 MNHEY, CDR2 SVGAGI. The CDR3 DNA reads TGTGCCAGCAGTCCCCTAGGAGACCGTACAGATACGCAGTATTTT. Translating it yields CASSPLGDRTDTQYF.

The chain combines TRBV7-9 with TRBJ1-1; D unclear. The CDR3 is made up of 15 amino acids. Trimming pared 2 bases from V and 6 bases from J, leaving 16 bases between. The germline V gene has CDR1 SEHNR and CDR2 FQNEAQ (reference sequence). CDR3 sequence (DNA): TGTGCCAGCAGCTTACAGACCGGGGTTGGCGCTGAAGCTTTCTTT. Residues: CASSLQTGVGAEAFF.

The genes are TRBV27 and TRBJ1-2; D not certain. Germline-derived CDR1 and CDR2 are MNHEY and SMNVEV (reference sequence). The CDR3 is 16 residues long. V gave up 1 base and J gave up 2 bases, with 14 bases separating them. CDR3 loop: CASSLLSDGSNYGYTF. DNA for the CDR3: TGTGCCAGCAGTTTATTAAGCGATGGGTCCAACTATGGCTACACCTTC.

The chain has TRBV2 and TRBJ1-2; unclear D gene. Germline V gives CDR1 SNHLY, CDR2 FYNNEI. V was pared by 2 bases and J by 5 bases, with 15 bases between. The CDR3 totals 15 residues. Here the CDR3 DNA reads TGTGCCAGCAGTGAACCTCCAGGCGCCGAATATGGCTACACCTTC. This encodes CASSEPPGAEYGYTF.

V usage is TRBV23-1 and J usage is TRBJ2-7, with 11 bases aligning to TRBD1. TRBV23-1 is recorded as an ORF, its role being uncertain. The CDR3 is 13 amino acids. Trimming at V came to 4 bases and at J to 6 bases, leaving 2 bases not matched to a gene. CDR3 DNA sequence: TGCGCCAGCAGTCCGGGGACAGGGGGCGAGCAGTACTTC. Translated: CASSPGTGGEQYF.

This chain connects TRBV7-3 to TRBJ2-7; 9 nucleotides match TRBD2. The CDR3 is made up of 15 amino acids. Germline V gives CDR1 SGHTA, CDR2 FQGTGA. Losses at the gene ends were 4 bases for V and 2 bases for J; bases not matched to a gene: 6. This CDR3 is CASSSGGGRAYEQYF. In DNA form, the CDR3 reads TGTGCCAGCAGCTCGGGGGGCGGGAGGGCCTACGAGCAGTACTTC.

The chain employs TRBV6-5 and TRBJ2-1; tentative D call: TRBD2 (6 bases). Trimming pared 4 bases from V and 0 bases from J, leaving 10 bases between. This CDR3 comprises 15 residues. Germline values: CDR1 MNHEY, CDR2 SVGAGI. The DNA for the CDR3 is TGTGCCAGCAGTTCCGCGGGACTCTCCTACAATGAGCAGTTCTTC. As protein: CASSSAGLSYNEQFF.

The CDR3 sequence is CASSLKGETQYF. DNA for the CDR3: TGTGCCAGCAGCTTAAAGGGGGAGACCCAGTACTTC. V gene TRBV11-3 combines with J gene TRBJ2-5; possibly TRBD1 for D (5 bases). Per the germline V gene, CDR1 is SGHNT and CDR2 is YENEEA. Trimming pared 2 bases from V and 5 bases from J, leaving 6 bases between. CDR3 length: 12 residues.

This chain joins TRBV2 and TRBJ1-6; D ambiguous. CDR3 length equals 16 residues. Germline lookup yields CDR1 SNHLY and CDR2 FYNNEI. Trimming removed 6 bases at V and 1 base at J, with 13 bases between. CDR3 in DNA: TGTGCCAGCAGCGTGAGCGAACTTTCCTATAATTCACCCCTCCACTTT. Its protein is CASSVSELSYNSPLHF.

This clone was recorded only once. This chain connects TRBV19 to TRBJ1-1; D is ambiguous. This CDR3 has 13 amino acids. V lost 5 bases, J lost 7 bases, and 14 bases lay in between. Per the germline V gene, CDR1 is LNHDA and CDR2 is SQIVND (reference sequence). The CDR3 coding sequence is TGTGCCAGTAGTTCCGACACTGCCTTTGAAGCTTTCTTT. It is translated as CASSSDTAFEAFF. Full variable domain (missing parts from reference TRBV19 and TRBJ1-1): DGGITQSPKYLFRKEGQNVTLSCEQNLNHDAMYWYRQDPGQGLRLIYYSQIVNDFQKGDIAEGYSVSREKKESFPLTVTSAQKNPTAFYLCASSSDTAFEAFFGQGTRLTVV.

The rearrangement links TRBV7-3 to TRBJ2-2, with D unclear. This CDR3 region has 14 residues. The V end lost 2 bases, the J end lost 1 base, and 5 bases lay between the germline ends. The germline gives CDR1 SGHTA, CDR2 FQGTGA. CDR3 nucleotide sequence: TGTGCCAGCAGCTTAGAGCGGAACACCGGGGAGCTGTTTTTT. Residues: CASSLERNTGELFF.

The CDR3 loop reads CASSDRGQSNEKLFF. CDR3 sequence (DNA): TGTGCCAGCAGTGATCGGGGACAGAGCAATGAAAAACTGTTTTTT. V and J are TRBV25-1 and TRBJ1-4; 7 bases align to TRBD1. In germline, CDR1 is MGHDK, CDR2 SYGVNS. The length of the CDR3 is 15 residues. J gave up 5 bases and V 3 bases, and 6 bases lay outside the gene matches.

This chain links TRBV10-3 with TRBJ2-3; 9 bases map to TRBD2. After removal of 4 bases from V and 4 bases from J, the junction contained 6 bases not matched to a gene. Per germline, CDR1 ENHRY and CDR2 SYGVKD. The CDR3 is 15 amino acids. The chain's CDR3 is CAISATSGQADTQYF. In nucleotides, the CDR3 is TGTGCCATCAGTGCGACTAGCGGTCAGGCAGATACGCAGTATTTT.

The chain employs TRBV19 and TRBJ2-1; D is perhaps TRBD2 (5 bases). V was clipped by 7 bases and J by 7 bases, with 20 bases between them. Germline V gene sequence: CDR1 LNHDA, CDR2 SQIVND (reference sequence). The CDR3 is made up of 15 amino acids. The CDR3 loop reads CASIGIGIGSNEQFF. The CDR3, as DNA: TGTGCCAGTATCGGGATAGGGATAGGTTCTAATGAGCAGTTCTTC.

J is TRBJ2-7 and V is TRBV6-5; 9 nucleotides match TRBD1. The CDR3 consists of 15 residues. Per germline, CDR1 MNHEY and CDR2 SVGAGI. V was pared by 5 bases and J by 0 bases, with 5 bases of the junction left unmatched. CDR3 nucleotide sequence: TGTGCCAGCAGTCGAGGGACAGGGAACTCCTACGAGCAGTACTTC. It specifies CASSRGTGNSYEQYF.